The next 25 T cell receptor beta chains were all read from a single sample in a study of blood T cells in healthy people across ages. The second PCR ran roughly 6 to 11 cycles with a sample-barcoded 5' primer and J-beta primers. MiXCR was run by TCRdb on the 5' RACE reads, yielding one entry per CDR3 protein. This table holds 550,000 to 800,000 distinct CDR3 sequences, about a third found once. Sequenced material: blood. The receptors were sampled from an elderly woman in good health.

The chain recombines TRBV12-3 or TRBV12-4 with TRBJ1-5; D uncertain. The CDR3 length is 14 residues. Trimming stripped 4 bases from V and 6 bases from J, with 13 bases between. The DNA for the CDR3 is TGTGCCAGCAGTTCCCAAACAGAGTTTCAGCCCCAGCATTTT. It specifies CASSSQTEFQPQHF.

The J gene is TRBJ2-1, the V gene TRBV7-2, with D tentatively TRBD1 (7 bases). The CDR3 runs to 16 residues. V was pared by 0 bases and J by 10 bases, with 19 bases between. Germline CDR1 is SGHTA and CDR2 is FQGNSA. CDR3 DNA sequence: TGTGCCAGCAGCTTAGCAGTAAGGCAGGGGGGAGACGAGCAGTTCTTC. Protein: CASSLAVRQGGDEQFF.

The V and J genes are TRBV5-1 and TRBJ2-7; tentative D call: TRBD1 (6 bases). Trimming shortened V by 5 bases and J by 0 bases, and 15 bases separated the two germline ends. The length of the CDR3 is 15 residues. The germline V gene encodes CDR1 SGHRS and CDR2 YFSETQ. CDR3 DNA: TGCGCCAGCAGTTTTACAGGGCCTAGCTCCTACGAGCAGTACTTC. This encodes CASSFTGPSSYEQYF.

This chain links TRBV28 with TRBJ1-2; D not certain. CDR3 length: 14 amino acids. The V end was cut by 2 bases, the J end by 1 base, with 8 bases between. The germline CDR1 and CDR2 sequences are MDHEN and SYDVKM. Here the CDR3 DNA reads TGTGCCAGCAGTTTAGTCGGAGATAACTATGGCTACACCTTC. Translating gives CASSLVGDNYGYTF.

The chain combines TRBV28 with TRBJ2-7; 8 nucleotides line up with TRBD1. Germline V gene lookup returns CDR1 MDHEN and CDR2 SYDVKM. The CDR3 spans 15 residues. V lost 1 base, J lost 4 bases, and 6 bases stayed unmatched. The CDR3 loop is CASSLFRQGWYEQYF. CDR3 DNA sequence: TGTGCCAGCAGTTTATTTCGACAGGGGTGGTACGAGCAGTACTTC.

This clonotype was detected ten times or more. The V and J genes are TRBV4-2 and TRBJ1-2; TRBD1 might be the D (5 bases). The V gene lost 2 bases and the J gene lost 0 bases, with 16 bases spanning the gap. Germline CDR1 and CDR2: LGHNA and YNFKEQ. This CDR3 is built from 17 residues. CDR3 sequence (DNA): TGTGCCAGCAGCCAATCTCGGGACCAGGGACCTAACTATGGCTACACCTTC. It translates to CASSQSRDQGPNYGYTF.

This clonotype was detected ten times or more. The chain employs TRBV10-3 and TRBJ2-4; TRBD2 might be the D (7 bases). Germline V CDR1 and CDR2: ENHRY, SYGVKD. V was pared by 5 bases and J by 7 bases, with 15 bases between. The CDR3 sequence is 14 residues long. This CDR3 is CAISSGVGGNIQYF. The DNA for the CDR3 is TGTGCCATCAGTTCAGGGGTCGGGGGGAACATTCAGTACTTC.

As for this clonotype: It may be a read error: a sequence one base away is much more abundant. V and J are TRBV20-1 and TRBJ2-5; D perhaps matches TRBD2 (5 bases). Germline CDR1 reads DFQATT; CDR2 reads SNEGSKA (reference sequence). The CDR3 length is 14 residues. The germline V and J ends were trimmed by 6 bases and 5 bases, with 19 bases remaining between them. CDR3 region: CSATGVAAGETQYF. In DNA, the CDR3 is TGCAGTGCAACCGGGGTTGCGGCTGGGGAGACCCAGTACTTC.

The V and J genes are TRBV30 and TRBJ1-6; D unclear. Germline V CDR1 and CDR2: GTSNPN, SVGIG (reference sequence). The CDR3 runs to 16 residues. Trimming pared 0 bases from V and 0 bases from J, leaving 9 bases between. The CDR3 spells CAWSVGASSYNSPLHF. CDR3 bases: TGTGCCTGGAGTGTGGGCGCTAGCTCCTATAATTCACCCCTCCACTTT.

The genes are TRBV5-1 and TRBJ2-5, with TRBD2 matching over 9 bases. Per the germline V gene, CDR1 is SGHRS and CDR2 is YFSETQ. This CDR3 has 16 amino acids. Germline trimming cut 3 bases from V and 4 bases from J; bases unmatched to any gene: 10. CDR3 coding DNA: TGCGCCAGCAGCTCGGATCCTCGCGGGGGGGCAGAGACCCAGTACTTC. It is translated as CASSSDPRGGAETQYF.

This sequence joins TRBV19 and TRBJ2-5, with TRBD1 matching over 8 bases. CDR3 length: 14 amino acids. CDR1 is LNHDA, CDR2 SQIVND, per germline (reference sequence). J was trimmed by 5 bases and V by 7 bases; bases with no gene match: 9. The CDR3 DNA sequence: TGTGCCAGTAACCCTGGCGGACAGGGCGAGACCCAGTACTTC. It codes for CASNPGGQGETQYF.

The CDR3 region has the DNA TGTGCCTGGAGGGGTTCGGGACGTAACACTGAAGCTTTCTTT. It codes for CAWRGSGRNTEAFF. The rearrangement uses TRBV30 and TRBJ1-1; a weak D match, TRBD1 (5 bases). Germline CDR1 GTSNPN, CDR2 SVGIG (reference sequence). Trimming removed 3 bases from V and 2 bases from J, with 13 bases in between. The CDR3 is made up of 14 amino acids.

This clonotype was observed a few times. The CDR3 protein is CASSLLVGATNTGELFF. The CDR3, as DNA: TGTGCCAGCAGCTTGTTGGTGGGGGCTACGAACACCGGGGAGCTGTTTTTT. The chain employs TRBV7-9 and TRBJ2-2; tentative D call: TRBD1 (6 bases). V was shortened by 3 bases and J by 0 bases, with 14 bases between the two germline ends. Germline values: CDR1 SEHNR, CDR2 FQNEAQ (reference sequence). The CDR3 covers 17 residues.

This clonotype was observed a single time. Here the CDR3 DNA reads TGCAGTGCAACTCTCCCGGGAGCAACTAATGAAAAACTGTTTTTT. Translation gives CSATLPGATNEKLFF. The J gene is TRBJ1-4, the V gene TRBV20-1, with no clear D. This CDR3 comprises 15 residues. V shed 6 bases and J shed 0 bases, with 14 bases lying between them. The germline gives CDR1 DFQATT, CDR2 SNEGSKA (reference sequence).

Only a few counts were recorded for this clonotype. The chain has TRBV7-3 and TRBJ1-1; TRBD1 might be the D (6 bases). Trimming took 2 bases from V and 1 from J, leaving 11 bases between them. Looked up from germline, CDR1 is SGHTA and CDR2 is FQGTGA. This CDR3 has 15 residues. The CDR3: CASSLDTGSNTEAFF. DNA of the CDR3: TGTGCCAGCAGCTTAGATACAGGGTCGAACACTGAAGCTTTCTTT.

The CDR3, as DNA: TGTGCCAGCAGCCCCCTTAGAGGGAGAATTGAGCAGTTCTTC. Protein sequence: CASSPLRGRIEQFF. The V gene is TRBV6-5, the J gene TRBJ2-1, with D perhaps TRBD2 (5 bases). CDR3 size: 14 residues. CDR1 and CDR2 from the germline V gene are MNHEY and SVGAGI. V lost 6 bases to trimming and J lost 9 bases, with 18 bases between them.

This clonotype was seen ten or more times. The rearrangement joins TRBV5-1 to TRBJ2-1; 8 bases are shared with TRBD2. The CDR3 consists of 16 residues. CDR1 is SGHRS, CDR2 YFSETQ, per germline. Trimming at V came to 4 bases and at J to 2 bases, leaving 8 bases not matched to a gene. The chain's CDR3 is CASSLRTSLAYNEQFF. CDR3 DNA: TGCGCCAGCAGCCTTCGGACTAGCTTGGCCTACAATGAGCAGTTCTTC.

This clonotype was counted only a few times. The chain joins TRBV28 to TRBJ2-7; D remains ambiguous. Trimming removed 5 bases at V and 2 bases at J, with 10 bases between. The CDR3 extends over 13 amino acids. In germline, CDR1 is MDHEN, CDR2 SYDVKM. The CDR3 protein is CASSTTIPYEQYF. Here the CDR3 DNA reads TGTGCCAGCAGTACAACGATCCCCTACGAGCAGTACTTC.

The chain joins TRBV28 to TRBJ2-5, with 8 positions matching TRBD1. J was trimmed by 5 bases and V by 5 bases; bases with no gene match: 10. Germline loops: CDR1 MDHEN, CDR2 SYDVKM. CDR3 length: 15 residues. The CDR3 loop reads CASSPPRTGRETQYF. CDR3 coding DNA: TGTGCCAGCAGTCCCCCCCGGACAGGGCGGGAGACCCAGTACTTC.

Note on this clonotype: A single base separates this from a much larger clone, so it may be a read error. This chain uses TRBV5-4 with TRBJ2-5; D not certain. This CDR3 is built from 13 residues. Germline V gives CDR1 SGHNT, CDR2 YYREEE (reference sequence). For the CDR3, the DNA is TGTGCCTGCAGCTTGTGGCTACAAGAGACCCAGTACTTC. This sequence encodes CACSLWLQETQYF.

Comments on this clonotype: This may be a read error, as it is one base from a much larger clone. The V gene is TRBV5-6, the J gene TRBJ2-1; 7 bases align to TRBD1. Per the germline V gene, CDR1 is SGHDT and CDR2 is YYEEEE. This CDR3 has 15 residues. Trimming took 4 bases from V and 7 from J; bases not matched to a gene: 11. This CDR3 reads CASSVDRALGNEQFF. The CDR3, as DNA: TGTGCCAGCAGCGTAGACAGGGCCCTTGGGAATGAGCAGTTCTTC.

Many counts were recorded for this clonotype. The chain couples TRBV30 to TRBJ2-7; 7 bases line up with TRBD1. Germline CDR1 reads GTSNPN; CDR2 reads SVGIG (reference sequence). This CDR3 contains 15 residues. The ends lost 2 bases at V and 2 bases at J; junction bases unmatched: 9. CDR3 sequence: CAWSRGQSLTYEQYF. In nucleotides, the CDR3 is TGTGCCTGGAGTAGGGGACAGTCGCTAACCTACGAGCAGTACTTC.

J is TRBJ2-2 and V is TRBV5-6; tentative D call: TRBD1 (6 bases). The V and J ends lost 2 bases and 0 bases respectively, with 14 bases between them. Germline V CDR1 and CDR2: SGHDT, YYEEEE. The CDR3 length is 17 residues. CDR3 DNA sequence: TGTGCCAGCAGCTTAACAGGGAGCCGGGCGAACACCGGGGAGCTGTTTTTT. It translates to CASSLTGSRANTGELFF.

This clonotype came up many times. This chain joins TRBV5-1 and TRBJ2-6; D might be TRBD1 (6 bases). This CDR3 region has 17 residues. The V end lost 0 bases, the J end lost 2 bases, and 12 bases lay between the germline ends. In germline, CDR1 is SGHRS, CDR2 YFSETQ. DNA of the CDR3: TGCGCCAGCAGCTTGGCACAGGGTCGCCCTGGGGCCAACGTCCTGACTTTC. Amino acids: CASSLAQGRPGANVLTF.

This clonotype was seen many times. V gene TRBV12-3 or TRBV12-4 combines with J gene TRBJ2-6, with D maybe TRBD2 (5 bases). Trimming left V 3 bases short and J 8 bases short, with 8 bases between. There are 13 residues in the CDR3. Here the CDR3 reads CASSFGSSNVLTF. The CDR3 coding sequence is TGTGCCAGCAGTTTTGGGAGTTCCAACGTCCTGACTTTC.